This T cell receptor (beta chain) came from a study of T cell responses to AZD1222 COVID-19 vaccine. Study-wide results and caveats: At baseline, seropositivity was found in only a handful of AZD1222 recipients. Spike-wide coverage was observed for vaccine-associated CD4 TCRs, with dominant responses at 160-218 and 743-854.

The length of the CDR3 is 13 residues. Germline V gene data show CDR1 as KGHSH and CDR2 as LQKENI. Trimming left V 4 bases short and J 1 base short, with 7 bases between. The method was immunoSEQ multiplex PCR; TCRdb's version includes in-frame clones alone and lacks a portion of them. The sample lists 100,000 to 150,000 clones, 92% occurring once. About this clone: The antigen remains undetermined.

The clonotype was recovered from an adult who received the AZD1222 COVID-19 vaccine. The chain has TRBV18 and TRBJ1-1; D is uncertain. The sample consisted of peripheral blood, taken 28 days after the second AZD1222 dose. CDR3 bases: TGTGCCAGCTCACGCTCGGGGAACACTGAAGCTTTCTTT. It specifies CASSRSGNTEAFF.